This T cell receptor (beta chain) was identified in a study of identical twins. Study-level findings and limits: The conclusions drew on cross-sectional statistical analysis instead of tracking the same donors. Whereas memory repertoires showed no such difference, abundant cord blood beta clonotypes carried fewer insertions.

Through template switching, a universal primer site was introduced, and the cDNA contained unique molecular identifiers. TCRdb itself ran the 5' RACE reads through MiXCR, one entry per CDR3 protein. The profile covers 1.5 million to 2 million distinct CDR3 sequences, with about 32% appearing a single time and about 0.25% taken by the ten largest. Every donor was a healthy Caucasian. Germline values: CDR1 KGHSH, CDR2 LQKENI. The junction had 9 bases not matched to a gene; V was cut back by 6 bases and J by 5 bases. The CDR3 totals 16 residues. This clonotype was detected only a few times. The antigen is undetermined.

This receptor was identified in a newborn girl in good health. The sequencing sample was made of cord blood. The chain recombines TRBV18 with TRBJ2-1; 11 positions agree with TRBD2. CDR3: CASSAELAGGNNEQFF. The CDR3 DNA is TGTGCCAGCTCGGCCGAGCTAGCGGGAGGAAACAATGAGCAGTTCTTC.